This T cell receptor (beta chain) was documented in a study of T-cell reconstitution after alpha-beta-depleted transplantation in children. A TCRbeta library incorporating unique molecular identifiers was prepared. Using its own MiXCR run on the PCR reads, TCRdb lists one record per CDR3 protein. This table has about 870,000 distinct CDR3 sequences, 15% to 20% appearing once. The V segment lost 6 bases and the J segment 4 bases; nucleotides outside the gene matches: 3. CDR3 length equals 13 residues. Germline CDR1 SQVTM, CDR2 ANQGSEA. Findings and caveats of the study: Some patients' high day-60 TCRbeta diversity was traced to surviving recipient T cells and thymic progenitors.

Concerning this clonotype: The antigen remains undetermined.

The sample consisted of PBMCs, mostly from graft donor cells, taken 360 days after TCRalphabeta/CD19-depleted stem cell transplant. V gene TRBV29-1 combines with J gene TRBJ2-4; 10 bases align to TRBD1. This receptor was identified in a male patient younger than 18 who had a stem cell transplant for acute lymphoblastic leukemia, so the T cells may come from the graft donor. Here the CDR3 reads CSVGGQGKNIQYF. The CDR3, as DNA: TGCAGCGTCGGGGGACAGGGGAAAAACATTCAGTACTTC.